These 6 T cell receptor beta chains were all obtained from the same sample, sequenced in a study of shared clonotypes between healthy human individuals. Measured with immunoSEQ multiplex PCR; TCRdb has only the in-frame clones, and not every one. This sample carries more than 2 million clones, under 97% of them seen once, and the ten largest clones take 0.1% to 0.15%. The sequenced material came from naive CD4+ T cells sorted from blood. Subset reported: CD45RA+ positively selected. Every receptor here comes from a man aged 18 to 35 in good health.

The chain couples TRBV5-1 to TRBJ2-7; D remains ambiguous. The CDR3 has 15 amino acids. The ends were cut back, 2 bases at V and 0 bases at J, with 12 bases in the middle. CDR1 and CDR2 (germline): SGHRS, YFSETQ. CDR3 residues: CASSLSPEVSYEQYF. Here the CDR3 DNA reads TGCGCCAGCAGCTTATCACCCGAGGTCTCCTACGAGCAGTACTTC.

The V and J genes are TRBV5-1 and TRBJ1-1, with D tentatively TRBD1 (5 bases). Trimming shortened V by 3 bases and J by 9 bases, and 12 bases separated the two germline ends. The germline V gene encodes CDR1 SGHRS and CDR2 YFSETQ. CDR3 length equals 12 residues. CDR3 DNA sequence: TGCGCCAGCAGCTCCTCAGGGAACCAAGCTTTCTTT. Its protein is CASSSSGNQAFF.

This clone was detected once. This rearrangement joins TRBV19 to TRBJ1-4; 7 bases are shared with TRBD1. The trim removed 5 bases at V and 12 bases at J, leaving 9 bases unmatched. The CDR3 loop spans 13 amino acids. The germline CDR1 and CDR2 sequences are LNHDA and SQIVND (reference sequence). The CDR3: CASSQQGLGELFF. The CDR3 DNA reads TGTGCCAGTAGTCAACAGGGGCTAGGGGAACTGTTTTTT.

CDR3 in DNA: TGCGCCCCCAGGGGGGCGGGAGAAAATGAGCAGTTCTTC. It yields the protein CAPRGAGENEQFF. The rearrangement links TRBV5-1 to TRBJ2-1, with D possibly being TRBD1 or TRBD2 (7 bases each). CDR3 length equals 13 residues. V was shortened by 10 bases and J by 7 bases, with 18 bases between the two germline ends. Germline lookup yields CDR1 SGHRS and CDR2 YFSETQ.

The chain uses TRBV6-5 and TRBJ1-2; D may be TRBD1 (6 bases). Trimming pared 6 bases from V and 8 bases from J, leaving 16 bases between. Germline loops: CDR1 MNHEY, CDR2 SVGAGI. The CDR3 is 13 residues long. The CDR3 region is CASRDRGARGYTF. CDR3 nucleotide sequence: TGTGCCAGCAGGGATCGGGGGGCGCGAGGCTACACCTTC.

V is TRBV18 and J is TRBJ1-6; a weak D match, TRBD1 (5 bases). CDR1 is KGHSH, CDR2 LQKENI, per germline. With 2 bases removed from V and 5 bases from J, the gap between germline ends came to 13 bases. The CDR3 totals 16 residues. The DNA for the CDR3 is TGTGCCAGCTCACCAGTACAGGAGACTAATAATTCACCCCTCCACTTT. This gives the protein CASSPVQETNNSPLHF. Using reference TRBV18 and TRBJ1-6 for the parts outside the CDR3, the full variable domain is NAGVMQNPRHLVRRRGQEARLRCSPMKGHSHVYWYRQLPEEGLKFMVYLQKENIIDESGMPKERFSAEFPKEGPSILRIQQVVRGDSAAYFCASSPVQETNNSPLHFGNGTRLTVT.